This TCR beta chain stems from a study of somatic mutations in cytotoxic T cells in rheumatoid arthritis. Study-wide results and caveats: The study found that the largest CD8+ clone exceeded 20% of CD8+ cells in 8 of 65 patients. Rheumatoid arthritis patients and age-matched healthy controls showed no significant difference in CD8+ T-cell clonality.

Regarding this clone: The antigen is undetermined.

Germline loops: CDR1 SQVTM, CDR2 ANQGSEA. The CDR3 is 11 residues long. Only in-frame clones appear in the TCRdb table, and some are missing; sequencing was by immunoSEQ multiplex PCR. The sample includes tens of thousands of clones, under 85% of them seen just once. V gene TRBV29-1 combines with J gene TRBJ1-1; TRBD1 might be the D (6 bases). Sample: CD8+ T cells sorted from blood. This TCR was sampled from a middle-aged man in good health. The CDR3 DNA reads as TGCAGTTGGGGGCAGAACACTGAAGCTTTCTTT. It specifies CSWGQNTEAFF.